This is a list of T cell receptor beta chains from one sample in a study of blood T cell repertoires in COVID-19. The protocol was immunoSEQ multiplex PCR, while the TCRdb copy is restricted to in-frame clones and leaves out a portion. Among roughly 60,000 clones listed, almost 85% were seen once. The sample was peripheral blood. The receptors shown here come from a man aged 60 to 69 with acute or convalescent COVID-19. Both conserved end residues are part of each CDR3. The D gene is left open where the match is weak. Clone sizes are given selectively: once, few, many, or a class where the clone is expanded.

TRBV7-9	-	once	TRBJ1-4	CASSLSLGNEKLFF	TGTGCCAGCAGCTTAAGTCTAGGCAACGAAAAACTGTTTTTT
TRBV11-2	-	-	TRBJ1-5	CASSPVQVGGQPQHF	TGTGCCAGCAGTCCAGTCCAGGTGGGGGGTCAGCCCCAGCATTTT
TRBV24-1	-	-	TRBJ2-1	CATSDLNYYTNEQFF	TGTGCCACCAGTGATTTGAACTATTACACCAATGAGCAGTTCTTC
TRBV5-1	-	-	TRBJ2-1	CASSLGQGLYNEQFF	TGCGCCAGCAGCTTGGGTCAGGGACTCTACAATGAGCAGTTCTTC
TRBV12-3/TRBV12-4	-	-	TRBJ1-5	CASSFTVNQPQHF	TGTGCCAGCAGTTTTACGGTGAATCAGCCCCAGCATTTT
TRBV27	-	-	TRBJ2-5	CASSAVIQSQETQYF	TGTGCCAGCAGTGCCGTAATACAGAGCCAAGAGACCCAGTACTTC
TRBV7-3	-	-	TRBJ2-2	CASSSLSRRQGARTGELFF	TGTGCCAGCAGTTCTTTGAGTAGGCGGCAAGGGGCAAGGACCGGGGAGCTGTTTTTT
TRBV5-4	TRBD1	-	TRBJ1-4	CASSVGQGLNEKLFF	TGTGCCAGCAGCGTTGGACAGGGTCTTAATGAAAAACTGTTTTTT
TRBV4-1	-	-	TRBJ2-3	CASSQDAAGDTQYF	TGCGCCAGCAGCCAAGACGCGGCCGGAGATACGCAGTATTTT
TRBV18	TRBD1	-	TRBJ1-2	CASSPGQVQGYTF	TGTGCCAGCTCCCCCGGACAGGTACAGGGCTACACCTTC
TRBV7-2	-	once	TRBJ1-5	CASSSTGGNQPQHF	TGTGCCAGCAGTTCGACGGGGGGAAATCAGCCCCAGCATTTT
TRBV5-4	TRBD1	-	TRBJ1-4	CASSATTGLNEKLFF	TGTGCCAGCAGCGCGACGACAGGGCTTAATGAAAAACTGTTTTTT
TRBV15	TRBD2	once	TRBJ2-7	CATSPGGRPYEQYF	TGTGCCACCAGCCCCGGGGGGAGGCCCTACGAGCAGTACTTC
TRBV4-2	-	few	TRBJ1-1	CASSQETANTEAFF	TGTGCCAGCAGCCAAGAGACAGCGAACACTGAAGCTTTCTTT
TRBV5-1	TRBD2	-	TRBJ2-7	CASSFAAGTSYEQYF	TGCGCCAGCAGCTTCGCAGCGGGGACCTCCTACGAGCAGTACTTC
TRBV10-3	TRBD1	-	TRBJ2-1	CAISKGQGNSYNEQFF	TGTGCCATCAGTAAGGGACAGGGAAACTCCTACAATGAGCAGTTCTTC
TRBV13	TRBD1	-	TRBJ2-5	CASSLAFPGPGQGAIETQYF	TGTGCCAGCAGCTTAGCCTTCCCGGGCCCCGGACAGGGGGCCATCGAGACCCAGTACTTC
TRBV30	-	once	TRBJ1-1	CAWSPPLRGKTEAFF	TGTGCCTGGAGTCCCCCCTTACGAGGAAAAACTGAAGCTTTCTTT
TRBV19	-	-	TRBJ1-6	CASRNTGTLVYNSPLHF	TGTGCCAGTAGGAATACCGGGACATTAGTCTATAATTCACCCCTCCACTTT
TRBV4-1	-	-	TRBJ2-3	CASSQESPDTQYF	TGCGCCAGCAGCCAAGAGAGCCCGGATACGCAGTATTTT
TRBV15	TRBD1	-	TRBJ2-7	CATSRDADRAHEQYF	TGTGCCACCAGCAGAGACGCCGACAGGGCCCACGAGCAGTACTTC
TRBV27	-	-	TRBJ1-6	CASSSQVNLSPLHF	TGTGCCAGCAGTTCACAGGTGAATCTTTCACCCCTCCACTTT
TRBV5-1	-	-	TRBJ2-5	CASSSGTYGGETQYF	TGCGCCAGCAGCTCCGGGACTTATGGGGGGGAGACCCAGTACTTC
TRBV18	-	-	TRBJ2-3	CASSRGAGASTDTQYF	TGTGCCAGCTCACGCGGCGCAGGGGCTAGCACAGATACGCAGTATTTT
TRBV21-1	-	-	TRBJ1-1	CASSKAMGQGAHTEAFF	TGTGCCAGCAGCAAAGCGATGGGACAGGGGGCGCATACTGAAGCTTTCTTT
TRBV10-3	TRBD1	-	TRBJ2-5	CATRNRRDRGHETQYF	TGTGCCACCCGAAATCGCCGGGACAGGGGACACGAGACCCAGTACTTC
TRBV9	-	-	TRBJ1-3	CASSLRGDTGNTIYF	TGTGCCAGCAGTCTTAGGGGTGACACTGGAAACACCATATATTTT
TRBV10-2	TRBD1	-	TRBJ2-1	CASTPRDRYNEQFF	TGCGCCAGCACCCCCCGGGACAGGTACAATGAGCAGTTCTTC
TRBV5-4	TRBD1	-	TRBJ2-7	CASSLGQGSYEQYF	TGTGCCAGCAGCTTAGGACAGGGGTCCTACGAGCAGTACTTC
TRBV7-9	TRBD1	few	TRBJ1-2	CASSSRQGYGYTF	TGTGCCAGCAGCTCCCGACAGGGCTATGGCTACACCTTC
TRBV10-3	-	-	TRBJ2-7	CAIQDRQAGYEQYF	TGTGCCATCCAAGATCGGCAGGCCGGCTACGAGCAGTACTTC
TRBV18	-	-	TRBJ1-1	CASSPSDGGVEAFF	TGTGCCAGCTCACCGTCGGACGGAGGGGTAGAAGCTTTCTTT
TRBV5-4	TRBD1	-	TRBJ2-7	CASSPDRDRRQYF	TGTGCCAGCAGCCCAGATAGGGACAGACGGCAGTACTTC
TRBV6-5	-	-	TRBJ1-1	CASSYSREGNTEAFF	TGTGCCAGCAGTTACTCTAGGGAGGGCAACACTGAAGCTTTCTTT
TRBV12-3/TRBV12-4	TRBD2	-	TRBJ2-1	CASLAGGHNEQFF	TGTGCCAGTCTAGCGGGGGGCCACAATGAGCAGTTCTTC
TRBV7-9	TRBD1	few	TRBJ1-2	CASSIGTGYGYTF	TGTGCCAGCAGCATCGGGACAGGCTATGGCTACACCTTC
TRBV6-5	TRBD2	-	TRBJ2-3	CASSKTSGGTDTQYF	TGTGCCAGCAGCAAAACTAGCGGGGGCACAGATACGCAGTATTTT
TRBV6-5	-	-	TRBJ1-5	CASSSRVGQPQHF	TGTGCCAGCAGTTCCAGGGTGGGGCAGCCCCAGCATTTT
TRBV5-1	TRBD1	-	TRBJ1-1	CASSLTGAVNTEAFF	TGCGCCAGCAGCTTGACAGGGGCGGTGAACACTGAAGCTTTCTTT
TRBV5-5	-	-	TRBJ1-2	CASSLNRGAHGYTF	TGTGCCAGCAGCTTGAATCGGGGGGCACACGGCTACACCTTC
TRBV5-1	-	-	TRBJ1-4	CASSLGAATNEKLFF	TGCGCCAGCAGCTTGGGAGCGGCAACTAATGAAAAACTGTTTTTT
TRBV7-8	-	-	TRBJ2-3	CASSWDTGGDTQYF	TGTGCCAGCAGCTGGGACACCGGTGGGGATACGCAGTATTTT
TRBV19	TRBD2	-	TRBJ2-5	CASSPPLAGVQETQYF	TGTGCCAGTAGTCCGCCGCTAGCGGGGGTCCAAGAGACCCAGTACTTC
TRBV28	-	large	TRBJ2-2	CASSSISQGRDTGELFF	TGTGCCAGCAGTTCCATTTCACAGGGTAGGGACACCGGGGAGCTGTTTTTT
TRBV5-1	-	once	TRBJ1-5	CASSLDRAYQPQHF	TGCGCCAGCAGCTTGGACAGAGCTTATCAGCCCCAGCATTTT
TRBV27	TRBD1	-	TRBJ1-1	CASSPFRGSRTNTEAFF	TGTGCCAGCAGCCCTTTCAGGGGGAGTAGAACTAACACTGAAGCTTTCTTT
TRBV4-2	TRBD2	-	TRBJ2-5	CASSQGTLAEETQYF	TGTGCCAGCAGCCAAGGTACACTAGCGGAAGAGACCCAGTACTTC
TRBV11-2	-	-	TRBJ1-3	CASSSEDTIYF	TGTGCCAGCAGCTCGGAGGACACCATATATTTT
TRBV5-6	TRBD2	few	TRBJ2-7	CASSFGGRGSAYEQYF	TGTGCCAGCAGCTTTGGAGGGCGGGGGTCCGCGTACGAGCAGTACTTC
TRBV29-1	-	-	TRBJ2-1	CSVEDRGGEQFF	TGCAGCGTTGAAGATAGAGGGGGTGAGCAGTTCTTC
TRBV19	-	-	TRBJ2-3	CASSRIQGDTQYF	TGTGCCAGTAGTAGAATTCAGGGAGATACGCAGTATTTT
TRBV5-6	TRBD1	-	TRBJ2-7	CASSFPLQGGYEQYF	TGTGCCAGCAGCTTTCCACTACAGGGGGGCTACGAGCAGTACTTC
TRBV2	-	-	TRBJ2-5	CASETAGALETQYF	TGTGCCAGCGAGACCGCAGGGGCTCTGGAGACCCAGTACTTC
TRBV5-4	TRBD1	-	TRBJ1-4	CASSSSRGQREKLFF	TGTGCCAGCAGCTCCTCCAGGGGGCAAAGGGAAAAACTGTTTTTT